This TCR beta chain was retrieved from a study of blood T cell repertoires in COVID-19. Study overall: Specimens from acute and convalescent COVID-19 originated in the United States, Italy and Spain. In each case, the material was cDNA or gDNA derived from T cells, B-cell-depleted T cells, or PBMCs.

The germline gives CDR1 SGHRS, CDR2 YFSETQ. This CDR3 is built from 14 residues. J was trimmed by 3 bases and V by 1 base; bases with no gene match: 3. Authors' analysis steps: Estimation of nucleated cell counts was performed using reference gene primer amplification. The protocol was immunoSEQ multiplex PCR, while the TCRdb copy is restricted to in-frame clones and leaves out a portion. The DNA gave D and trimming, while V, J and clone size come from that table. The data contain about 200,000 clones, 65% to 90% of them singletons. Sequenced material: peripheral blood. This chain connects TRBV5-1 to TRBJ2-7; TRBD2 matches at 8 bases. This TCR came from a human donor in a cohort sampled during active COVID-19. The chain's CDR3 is CASSLSLAGYEQYF. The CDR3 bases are TGCGCCAGCAGCTTGTCCCTAGCGGGCTACGAGCAGTACTTC.